The present T cell receptor (beta chain) was sequenced within a study of cytomegalovirus exposure and HLA in healthy donors listed by TCRdb under 2017. Some background on the complete study: An earlier analysis of several hundred of the donors reported more than 250 Gb of sequence data and roughly 110 million unique TCR beta sequences from approximately 180 million T cells. An early release that covered fewer than 800 HLA-typed donors contained about 300 gigabases of sequencing data and roughly 84 million unique TCR sequences. Of the roughly 400 genotyped donors, 65% to 90% were placed in the genetic ancestry cluster associated with self-reported Caucasian donors. The study used immunosequencing to profile the T cell repertoires of 666 subjects and linked those repertoires to cytomegalovirus serostatus. To predict cytomegalovirus infection status, the study brought together high-throughput TCR immunosequencing, statistical association of individual TCRs with disease status, and machine learning. Both class I and class II loci were covered by HLA typing, at four-digit resolution. The study aimed to test whether cataloging public T cell receptors could reveal signatures of past pathogen exposure. Roughly five DR-DQ haplotypes were handled as single units for association and clustering because linkage in the cohort was strong. Donor age, sex, ethnicity and CMV serostatus were compiled alongside the repertoire data. Along with the roughly 700-subject first cohort, a separate validation cohort of over a hundred different subjects was used. Rather than using new phenotypic data, the later analysis identified candidate immune exposures from TCR beta sequences and from how often those sequences occurred across donors. A later genetic analysis used genome-wide SNP genotypes for about 55% of the 666 donors, treating that subset as a discovery cohort. Among some 410 genotyped donors of the cohort, an average of roughly 230,000 unique TCR beta nucleotide sequences was sequenced per donor, of which about 18% were non-productive. A later analysis re-examined previously published TCR beta repertoires from 500 to 700 donors and added high-resolution HLA genotyping to investigate patterns of TCR occurrence. Typing coverage varied by locus: roughly 629-640 donors for A, B, C, DRB1 and DQB1; 500 to 550 for DQA1; around 570 for DPA1; 450 to 480 for DPB1. All discovery cohort repertoires had been generated using a single sequencing platform. An earlier analysis of approximately 630 of the donors applied high-throughput TCR beta sequencing to assess whether each TCR beta V gene segment acted as functional or pseudogenic.

With respect to this clone: Its antigen target is currently unknown. Qualities for individual bases were not recorded, and no much larger clone is one base off.

Receptor libraries were prepared by the immunoSEQ multiplex PCR assay. For the multiplex PCR, a mixture combining 60 forward primers for TCR Vbeta segments and 13 reverse primers for TCR Jbeta segments was used. Amplification of the CDR3 region of rearranged TCR beta genes was performed with a multiplex PCR assay on genomic DNA. Amplified TCR beta libraries were sequenced as 87-base-pair reads on the Illumina HiSeq System. Per the original workflow: In a later analysis, some 80 million unique TCR beta chains were counted across the 500 to 850 repertoires, and roughly 10 million of these chains were shared by at least two donors. To remove PCR and sequencing errors, raw reads were error-corrected and collapsed into unique sequences using a nearest-neighbor algorithm that merged closely related sequences. To assign V, D and J gene segments, CDR3 sequences were aligned to IMGT reference sequences. For a sequence to be retained, a match of at least six nucleotides to both a V gene segment and a J gene segment was required. A rearrangement counted as productive if the CDR3 had no stop codons and remained in frame with V and J, and every other rearrangement counted as non-productive. Following IMGT convention, CDR3 was defined as the stretch from the second conserved V-encoded cysteine up to the conserved J-encoded phenylalanine. In an earlier analysis of approximately 500 of the donors, sequences lacking an unambiguous match to a single V gene segment were excluded. In an earlier analysis of more than 500 of the donors, a V segment was called functional when productive rearrangements were above 56.7%, and segregating when the standard deviation between donors exceeded 5%. A statistical classification framework was built to diagnose cytomegalovirus status from the catalog of TCR beta chain sequences. In a later analysis, TCR nucleotide sequences were compared against IMGT/GENE-DB human TR gene sequences so that V and J genes could be assigned. In a later analysis, CDR3 sequences and most-parsimonious VDJ recombination scenarios were assigned using the TCRdist pipeline. A later analysis defined each TCR beta chain by its CDR3 amino acid sequence plus V-gene family, and excluded reads lacking a unique V-gene family. As a way to deal with suspected cross-contamination and a sequencing artifact, a later analysis dropped 640 or so nucleotide sequences that were highly shared and had low generation probability. In a later analysis, a clonal expansion index for each public chain was calculated from normalized within-repertoire ranks of inferred template counts. Generation probabilities in a later analysis came from a VDJ recombination model fitted to out-of-frame rearrangements, and those results were checked against IGoR. Hypergeometric tests were used in a later analysis to score TCR-TCR, TCR-HLA and TCR-CMV co-occurrence, with a repertoire-size bias correction applied to the TCR pairs. In a later analysis, false discovery rates were estimated by permuting HLA or CMV assignments 20 times. In a later analysis, co-occurring TCRs were grouped with DBSCAN, and TCRdist sequence similarity was added when clustering was performed within HLA-allele-positive subsets. Repertoires with fewer than 30,000 or more than 120,000 public chains were left out of co-occurrence clustering, as were about 5 repertoires with anomalous nucleotide sharing. The table comes from immuneACCESS by way of TCRdb, which keeps in-frame sequences with V and J called. Part of the clones is missing from these tables; in studies checked, under half for an unresolved V gene and the rest for unknown reasons. The DNA was the basis for D and trimming; V, J and clone size are from that table. For this sample the table gives over 150,000 clones, of which around 77% were detected only once. The ten largest make up about 3.8% of the sample.

For this chain, trimming is 5 bases at the V end and 10 bases at the J end, and the number of junction bases without a gene match is 7. From the cysteine through the phenylalanine, the CDR3 covers 11 amino acids. Only the CDR3 portion is preserved as DNA: 33 bases, with reading frame beginning at the first base. Per the germline V gene, SQVTM is the CDR1 and ANQGSEA is the CDR2. In total, over 600 healthy bone marrow donors made up the cohort. At the time of sampling, every cohort member was nominally healthy, though immune exposures that went unrecorded were likely present. The donor tested CMV seropositive and was one of the 289 seropositive cohort members. Every donor gave a peripheral blood sample, and the peripheral blood mononuclear cells from that sample were used for TCR beta sequencing. Genomic DNA was extracted from the blood cell samples with the Qiagen DNeasy Blood Extraction Kit. Here is what the overall study found, with its caveats: Because counts were too low, roughly 18 rarely observed V segments, including chromosome 9 orphons, were left out of the earlier analysis of roughly 600 of the donors. The sequencing pipeline was judged likely to have produced a cluster of highly shared sequence variants as a technical artifact. The presence/absence analyses assumed that sequencing depth was roughly uniform across donors, and that assumption may not be true. In an earlier analysis of roughly 500 of the donors, most TCR beta V segments appeared in productive rearrangements about 87% or about 30% of the time, broadly matching IMGT annotations. The classifier was reported to diagnose cytomegalovirus status with high specificity and sensitivity in both the original and validation cohorts. The authors suggested that the approach could potentially be extended to other disease states and immunological phenotypes. At a false discovery rate of 0.05, a later analysis linked around 15,000 TCR beta sequences to specific HLA alleles. For the cohort, immune exposure information was limited to CMV serostatus. Most TCR sequences were observed very rarely across donors, whereas some public TCRs were present in many individuals. HLA typing was unavailable for some donors at each locus, so association tests used only the typed subset. V-gene and J-gene trimming of TCR beta chains was associated with a missense DCLRE1C variant in a later genetic analysis, and the association was replicated in an independent cohort. Only TCR beta chains were sequenced in this cohort, and the absence of alpha or paired-chain data limited detectable features. In a later analysis, several top co-occurrence clusters were reported to appear linked to parvovirus B19, influenza, CMV and Epstein-Barr virus. A later analysis found that most CMV-associated TCR beta chains appeared HLA-restricted, with HLA associations seemingly driven largely by CMV exposure. Some IMGT-functional V segments, including TRBV6-2 and TRBV6-3, could not be distinguished by the 87-base-pair reads and were therefore excluded. In vitro tests confirmed that a few of the cytomegalovirus-associated TCR beta chains recognize cytomegalovirus antigens. In a later analysis, the rate of TCR association differed among HLA loci, with DRB1 alleles having the most associated TCRs and HLA-C alleles having the fewest. Linkage disequilibrium might explain the correlated functional status among segregating V segments, but an unknown experimental factor could not be ruled out. A further reported finding was that TCR beta sequences accurately predicted the HLA-A and HLA-B alleles for most subjects in the first cohort. In a later analysis, HLA-associated TCR beta chains were found to be more clonally expanded and to have lower generation probabilities than equally common non-associated chains. According to a later genetic analysis, donors in an Asian-associated ancestry cluster had fewer N-insertions in productive TCRs than the approximately 670-donor mean. The study listed approximately 150 TCR beta chains as associated with cytomegalovirus. When HLA alleles, especially DR and DQ, strongly co-occurred, attributing TCR associations to individual alleles was difficult.

The specimen sequenced was PBMCs. The TCR was taken from a young man in good health and CMV-seropositive. The chain is encoded by TRBV29-1 joined to TRBJ2-5; 7 junctional bases match TRBD1. The CDR3 protein: CSVFRGIDQYF. The nucleotides are TGCAGCGTTTTCAGGGGGATTGACCAGTACTTC.